This TCR beta chain derives from a study of blood T cell repertoires in COVID-19. Study in general: Both acute and convalescent COVID-19 samples were obtained from the United States, Italy and Spain. T cells, B-cell-depleted T cells, or PBMCs supplied cDNA or gDNA.

Repertoires were generated with immunoSEQ multiplex PCR, while TCRdb's copy carries only in-frame clones and drops some. Seen here are 250,000 or so clones, approximately 88% observed once, and the top ten hold 6.3%. Looked up from germline, CDR1 is LNHNV and CDR2 is YYDKDF (reference sequence). The CDR3 is 17 amino acids. The V gene end was trimmed by 0 bases and the J gene end by 3 bases; junction bases not matched to a gene: 6. During active infection, Seattle patients enrolled and were then monitored through disease. The sample consisted of peripheral blood. The receptor's source is a woman in her twenties or thirties with COVID-19, enrolled during active disease. V is TRBV15 and J is TRBJ2-5; 11 nucleotides match TRBD2. The CDR3 reads CATSRDTTSGSEETQYF. CDR3 DNA: TGTGCCACCAGCAGAGATACAACTAGCGGGAGTGAAGAGACCCAGTACTTC.